Shown below are 11 T cell receptor beta chains from a single sample sequenced in a study of graft-versus-host responses after intestinal transplantation. Sequenced by immunoSEQ multiplex PCR; TCRdb stores in-frame clones only, minus some. The data show about 19,000 clones, roughly a third seen once. The specimen comprised alloreactive CD4+ T cells from a mixed lymphocyte reaction culture, sampled before transplantation. The subset is: CFSE-low proliferating T cells sorted from approximately six-day pre-transplant mixed lymphocyte reaction (GvH or HvG direction). These receptors all come from a human patient who was an organ donor for intestinal transplantation.

Only one count was recorded for this clone. This chain links TRBV7-9 with TRBJ2-1; 10 nucleotides agree with TRBD1. The J segment lost 5 bases and the V segment lost 7 bases, leaving 8 bases of the junction unmatched. Germline V gene lookup returns CDR1 SEHNR and CDR2 FQNEAQ (reference sequence). This CDR3 is built from 15 residues. CDR3 in DNA: TGTGCCAGCACCCACCCGGGACAGGGGAACAATGAGCAGTTCTTC. Its translation: CASTHPGQGNNEQFF.

The chain uses TRBV10-3 and TRBJ1-6; 7 bases line up with TRBD1. Losses at the gene ends were 3 bases for V and 0 bases for J; bases not matched to a gene: 5. In germline, CDR1 is ENHRY, CDR2 SYGVKD. The CDR3 is 17 residues long. For the CDR3, the DNA is TGTGCCATCAGTGAACCGGGACAGAGCTCCTATAATTCACCCCTCCACTTT. This encodes CAISEPGQSSYNSPLHF.

The chain recombines TRBV7-8 with TRBJ2-7; D not certain. The CDR3 is 13 residues long. V was cut by 3 bases and J by 1 base, with 7 bases left in between. Per the germline V gene, CDR1 is SGHVS and CDR2 is FQNEAQ. CDR3 amino acids: CASSLVYSYEQYF. CDR3 sequence (DNA): TGTGCCAGCAGCTTGGTTTATTCCTACGAGCAGTACTTC.

The chain links TRBV4-1 to TRBJ2-3; 7 bases fit TRBD1. Germline loops: CDR1 MGHRA, CDR2 YSYEKL. Trimming at V came to 1 base and at J to 8 bases, leaving 9 bases not matched to a gene. The length of the CDR3 is 15 residues. In nucleotides, the CDR3 is TGCGCCAGCAGCCAAGGTTACGCTGGACAGGCTACGCAGTATTTT. Amino acids: CASSQGYAGQATQYF.

This clone has more than one count but fewer than ten. This sequence joins TRBV9 and TRBJ2-2; D unresolved. With 4 bases removed from V and 1 base from J, the gap between germline ends came to 11 bases. This CDR3 comprises 15 residues. Germline V gives CDR1 SGDLS, CDR2 YYNGEE. The CDR3 DNA sequence: TGTGCCAGCAGCCCTATTTTATGGAACACCGGGGAGCTGTTTTTT. Protein: CASSPILWNTGELFF.

This clone is labeled medium-sized. This rearrangement joins TRBV6-6 to TRBJ1-5; 8 nucleotides line up with TRBD1. The trim removed 0 bases at V and 7 bases at J, leaving 5 bases unmatched. CDR3 length: 15 residues. Germline V gene lookup returns CDR1 MNHNY and CDR2 SVGAGI (reference sequence). CDR3: CASSYSQGAEQPQHF. The CDR3, as DNA: TGTGCCAGCAGTTACTCGCAGGGGGCGGAACAGCCCCAGCATTTT.

V gene TRBV5-8 combines with J gene TRBJ2-5; D not certain. CDR3 size: 12 residues. Germline V gene lookup returns CDR1 SGHTS and CDR2 YDEGEE. Trimming removed 1 base at V and 7 bases at J, with 8 bases between. For the CDR3, the DNA is TGTGCCAGCAGCTTGTGGGTGGGGACCCAGTACTTC. Its translation: CASSLWVGTQYF.

The rearrangement uses TRBV28 and TRBJ1-1, with a weak D call TRBD1 (6 bases). Trimming took off 6 bases at V and 8 bases at J, with 13 bases between the two ends. CDR1 and CDR2 from the germline V gene are MDHEN and SYDVKM. This CDR3 contains 12 residues. CDR3 loop: CASSFRGGEAFF. CDR3 in DNA: TGTGCCAGCAGCTTCAGGGGAGGGGAAGCTTTCTTT.

V and J are TRBV6-5 and TRBJ2-5, with D perhaps given as TRBD1 or TRBD2 (5 bases each). The CDR3 loop spans 14 amino acids. Germline lookup yields CDR1 MNHEY and CDR2 SVGAGI. The germline V and J ends were trimmed by 2 bases and 5 bases, with 12 bases remaining between them. The chain's CDR3 is CASSYGDLGETQYF. The CDR3 DNA follows: TGTGCCAGCAGTTACGGGGACCTAGGGGAGACCCAGTACTTC.

This clone came up a few times. The chain employs TRBV6-1 and TRBJ1-5; 9 bases map to TRBD1. The CDR3 contains 14 residues. Germline V gene data show CDR1 as MNHNS and CDR2 as SASEGT. The trim removed 4 bases at V and 6 bases at J, leaving 4 bases unmatched. The CDR3 sequence is CASSGTGVSQPQHF. For the CDR3, the DNA is TGTGCCAGCAGTGGGACAGGGGTAAGTCAGCCCCAGCATTTT.

This clone was seen a few times. The chain carries TRBV28 and TRBJ1-2; no reliable D call. This CDR3 contains 12 residues. Germline-derived CDR1 and CDR2 are MDHEN and SYDVKM. Trimming took off 2 bases at V and 3 bases at J, with 4 bases between the two ends. The CDR3 DNA follows: TGTGCCAGCAGTTTAGGGGACTATGGCTACACCTTC. Translating gives CASSLGDYGYTF.